A single sample is the source of the 7 T cell receptor beta chains below, sequenced in a study of post-analysis software for immune sequencing data. General study findings and limits: In patients, about five TRBV segments were more frequent than in controls, with TRBV5-6, TRBV5-1 and TRBV20-1 among them.

Antigen specificity for these receptors is unknown. Prepared libraries of TCR beta cDNA carried unique molecular identifiers. From the PCR reads, TCRdb called clonotypes with MiXCR, one entry per CDR3 protein. The sample gives roughly 200,000 distinct CDR3 sequences, 29% of which show up once; roughly 3.4% is in the top ten. Specimen: blood. These receptors all come from a girl aged 2 to 17 with multiple sclerosis.

The chain uses TRBV7-9 and TRBJ2-6; possibly TRBD2 for D (5 bases). This CDR3 spans 15 amino acids. Trimming pared 2 bases from V and 1 base from J, leaving 6 bases between. Per the germline V gene, CDR1 is SEHNR and CDR2 is FQNEAQ (reference sequence). CDR3 in amino acids: CASSLTGSGANVLTF. The CDR3 DNA sequence: TGTGCCAGCAGCTTAACGGGATCTGGGGCCAACGTCCTGACTTTC.

This clonotype was picked up many times. J is TRBJ1-2 and V is TRBV29-1; 10 nucleotides line up with TRBD1. The CDR3 totals 13 residues. With V trimmed by 7 bases and J by 2 bases, 4 bases remained unmatched. CDR1 is SQVTM and CDR2 is ANQGSEA in the germline V gene. In nucleotides, the CDR3 is TGCAGCGCGGGGACAGGGGTCAACTATGGCTACACCTTC. Its protein product is CSAGTGVNYGYTF.

There are many counts of this clonotype. The CDR3 is CSARLQRGGTDTQYF. The CDR3 bases are TGCAGTGCTCGCCTCCAGCGGGGGGGCACAGATACGCAGTATTTT. V gene TRBV20-1 combines with J gene TRBJ2-3; TRBD2 aligns across 9 bases. With V trimmed by 5 bases and J by 1 base, 7 bases remained unmatched. The CDR3 runs 15 residues. Germline CDR1 DFQATT, CDR2 SNEGSKA (reference sequence).

The table lists this clonotype with many counts. The chain has TRBV5-6 and TRBJ2-7; tentative D call: TRBD1 (6 bases). V lost 2 bases to trimming and J lost 1 base, with 7 bases between them. In germline, CDR1 is SGHDT, CDR2 YYEEEE. This CDR3 is 13 amino acids long. As DNA, the CDR3 is TGTGCCAGCAGCTTCAGGGGTTCCTACGAGCAGTACTTC. This codes for CASSFRGSYEQYF.

A few counts support this clonotype. This chain connects TRBV29-1 to TRBJ1-1, with D possibly matching TRBD1 (6 bases). Germline values: CDR1 SQVTM, CDR2 ANQGSEA. The CDR3 totals 14 residues. V lost 7 bases to trimming and J lost 6 bases, with 21 bases between them. This chain's CDR3 is CSALLTRGNAEAFF. The CDR3 bases are TGCAGCGCCCTACTAACCAGGGGCAACGCTGAAGCTTTCTTT.

This clonotype was observed at least ten times. The DNA for the CDR3 is TGTGCCAGCAGTTACGGAGGGGTGAAGAATGAGCAGTTCTTC. The encoded protein is CASSYGGVKNEQFF. The chain has TRBV6-5 and TRBJ2-1; D is possibly TRBD2 (6 bases). Germline V gene data show CDR1 as MNHEY and CDR2 as SVGAGI. There are 14 residues in the CDR3. Trimming removed 2 bases at V and 7 bases at J, with 12 bases between.

This clonotype appeared many times. The J gene is TRBJ2-1, the V gene TRBV28, with D tentatively TRBD1 or TRBD2 (5 bases each). CDR1 and CDR2 (germline): MDHEN, SYDVKM. CDR3 length: 17 residues. V lost 7 bases and J lost 0, with 19 bases in between. CDR3 in DNA: TGTGCCAGCACCTCGGCCGGGACCGAGAGCTCCTACAATGAGCAGTTCTTC. It yields the protein CASTSAGTESSYNEQFF.